A single sample gave rise to the 31 T cell receptor beta chains below, sequenced in a study of a mutant IDH1 vaccine in newly diagnosed glioma. The antigens these receptors bind are not known. Sequencing used immunoSEQ multiplex PCR; TCRdb keeps in-frame clones, though not all of them. This sample has tens of thousands of clones; around 80% occur once, and the top ten carry approximately 3.6%. This sample's time point: week 47, end of study. With topical imiquimod, each dose of the vaccine consisted of 300 ug of mutant IDH1 20-mer peptide. This specimen was PBMCs, taken from a glioma patient whose treatment included an IDH1 peptide vaccine. The receptors were sampled from a man aged 40-50 years with glioma. Some clones in this sample may be carry-over from other donors' samples.

The chain has TRBV30 and TRBJ2-7; no firm D call. The V end was cut by 2 bases, the J end by 6 bases, with 17 bases between. Germline V gene sequence: CDR1 GTSNPN, CDR2 SVGIG (reference sequence). The CDR3 is 14 amino acids. CDR3 sequence reads: CAWSSAVAGREQYF. In DNA form, the CDR3 reads TGTGCCTGGAGTTCTGCCGTCGCCGGGCGCGAGCAGTACTTC. Complete variable domain (other parts from reference TRBV30 and TRBJ2-7): SQTIHQWPATLVQPVGSPLSLECTVEGTSNPNLYWYRQAAGRGLQLLFYSVGIGQISSEVPQNLSASRPQDRQFILSSKKLLLSDSGFYLCAWSSAVAGREQYFGPGTRLTVT.

The genes are TRBV12-5 and TRBJ2-2; TRBD1 matches 7 bases. There are 17 residues in the CDR3. Germline V lookup: CDR1 LGHNT, CDR2 FRNRAP. V lost 4 bases, J lost 3 bases, and 11 bases stayed unmatched. The CDR3: CASGSPRQGGDTGELFF. The CDR3 coding sequence is TGTGCTAGTGGTTCCCCCCGACAGGGTGGGGACACCGGGGAGCTGTTTTTT.

V gene TRBV5-4 combines with J gene TRBJ2-7, with TRBD1 matching over 10 bases. Unmatched junction bases numbered 5, after V lost 4 bases and J lost 4 bases. The length of the CDR3 is 14 residues. CDR1 is SGHNT, CDR2 YYREEE, per germline (reference sequence). The CDR3 here is CASSERQGAYEQYF. CDR3 in DNA: TGTGCCAGCAGCGAACGACAGGGGGCTTACGAGCAGTACTTC.

V is TRBV4-1 and J is TRBJ2-3, with D possibly called TRBD1 or TRBD2 (6 bases each). V lost 1 base, J lost 2 bases, and 16 bases lay in between. Germline V gene sequence: CDR1 MGHRA, CDR2 YSYEKL. CDR3 length: 17 residues. Written as DNA, the CDR3 is TGCGCCAGCAGCCAAGGACTTCCGGGGGCCGTCACAGATACGCAGTATTTT. Translating gives CASSQGLPGAVTDTQYF.

This chain links TRBV29-1 with TRBJ2-1; 8 positions agree with TRBD1. The germline V gene has CDR1 SQVTM and CDR2 ANQGSEA. With V trimmed by 7 bases and J by 7 bases, 9 bases remained unmatched. The CDR3 contains 13 residues. Here the CDR3 DNA reads TGCAGCGCTAACAGACAGGGGACGAATGAGCAGTTCTTC. Its translation: CSANRQGTNEQFF.

CDR3 coding DNA: TGTGCCAGCAGCGTAGGCGGGTCCCTCGGCGAGCAGTACTTC. This gives the protein CASSVGGSLGEQYF. This chain joins TRBV9 and TRBJ2-7; possible D gene TRBD2, 5 bases. Germline V gene lookup returns CDR1 SGDLS and CDR2 YYNGEE. The V end lost 0 bases, the J end lost 6 bases, and 13 bases lay between the germline ends. The CDR3 covers 14 residues.

V is TRBV14 and J is TRBJ1-4, with D possibly being TRBD1 (6 bases). The CDR3 extends over 16 amino acids. CDR1 is SGHDN, CDR2 FVKESK, per germline. V was clipped by 2 bases and J by 3 bases, with 13 bases between them. The chain's CDR3 is CASSQLRGGANEKLFF. CDR3 DNA sequence: TGTGCCAGCAGCCAATTAAGAGGGGGAGCTAATGAAAAACTGTTTTTT.

This clone occurred once. This rearrangement joins TRBV5-1 to TRBJ1-4; 11 bases fit TRBD1. The trim removed 7 bases at V and 7 bases at J, leaving 9 bases unmatched. The CDR3 consists of 15 residues. Germline V lookup: CDR1 SGHRS, CDR2 YFSETQ. CDR3 coding DNA: TGCGCCAGCGCATCCCTGGGGACAGGGGGTGAAAAACTGTTTTTT. Residues: CASASLGTGGEKLFF.

The V call is TRBV6-5, the J call TRBJ2-7; no definite D call. The CDR3 extends over 15 amino acids. Trimming left V 0 bases short and J 3 bases short, with 12 bases between. CDR1 is MNHEY and CDR2 is SVGAGI in the germline V gene. CDR3 in amino acids: CASSYSRRESYEQYF. CDR3 sequence (DNA): TGTGCCAGCAGTTACTCCAGACGAGAGAGCTACGAGCAGTACTTC.

V usage is TRBV4-2 and J usage is TRBJ1-2, with TRBD1 as a possible D gene (6 bases). Germline CDR1 LGHNA, CDR2 YNFKEQ. V lost 4 bases, J lost 4 bases, and 16 bases lay in between. CDR3 size: 15 residues. This CDR3 is CASSPPGHNVYGYTF. The CDR3 coding sequence is TGTGCCAGCAGCCCCCCGGGACATAACGTCTATGGCTACACCTTC.

The V gene is TRBV7-2, the J gene TRBJ1-1, with a weak D call TRBD1 (6 bases). Germline V gene lookup returns CDR1 SGHTA and CDR2 FQGNSA. The V gene lost 5 bases and the J gene lost 0 bases, with 13 bases spanning the gap. The CDR3 is made up of 15 amino acids. CDR3 in DNA: TGTGCCAGCAGCCATACCAGGGGTCTGAACACTGAAGCTTTCTTT. It specifies CASSHTRGLNTEAFF.

The chain uses TRBV27 and TRBJ1-2; D is possibly TRBD1 (5 bases). Germline assignment: CDR1 MNHEY and CDR2 SMNVEV (reference sequence). V lost 7 bases to trimming and J lost 4 bases, with 16 bases between them. The CDR3 is 14 amino acids. The CDR3 is CASKIGGTGYGYTF. In DNA, the CDR3 is TGTGCCAGCAAAATTGGGGGGACCGGCTATGGCTACACCTTC.

The chain joins TRBV18 to TRBJ2-7; TRBD2 agrees at 10 bases. After removal of 6 bases from V and 6 bases from J, the junction contained 8 bases not matched to a gene. CDR3 size: 14 residues. Germline loops: CDR1 KGHSH, CDR2 LQKENI. The CDR3 sequence: CASSRLAGTFEQYF. The CDR3 DNA sequence: TGTGCCAGCTCTCGACTAGCGGGTACGTTCGAGCAGTACTTC.

The chain carries TRBV5-1 and TRBJ2-2; D is perhaps TRBD1 (6 bases). Germline V lookup: CDR1 SGHRS, CDR2 YFSETQ. V was pared by 3 bases and J by 3 bases, with 18 bases between. CDR3 size: 17 residues. For the CDR3, the DNA is TGCGCCAGCAGCTCTTCCCAGACAGGTGTAGACACCGGGGAGCTGTTTTTT. Translated, it gives CASSSSQTGVDTGELFF.

The chain is built from TRBV7-6 and TRBJ1-5; D is unresolved. This CDR3 spans 13 amino acids. Trimming pared 0 bases from V and 4 bases from J, leaving 4 bases between. From germline, CDR1 is SGHVS and CDR2 FNYEAQ. The CDR3 sequence is CASSLANNQPQHF. For the CDR3, the DNA is TGTGCCAGCAGCTTAGCCAATAATCAGCCCCAGCATTTT.

This chain uses TRBV5-4 with TRBJ2-1; a possible D gene is TRBD2 (6 bases). The CDR3 has 16 residues. With 3 bases removed from V and 1 base from J, the gap between germline ends came to 14 bases. CDR1 and CDR2 from the germline V gene are SGHNT and YYREEE (reference sequence). The chain's CDR3 is CASSSFSAGSYNEQFF. As DNA, the CDR3 is TGTGCCAGCAGCTCTTTCTCGGCGGGGTCCTACAATGAGCAGTTCTTC.

This clone was seen just once. The chain couples TRBV5-1 to TRBJ2-1; perhaps TRBD2 as D (5 bases). V lost 0 bases and J 5 bases, leaving 12 bases between the germline ends. CDR3 size: 15 residues. Germline loops: CDR1 SGHRS, CDR2 YFSETQ. The CDR3 spells CASSLARGINNEQFF. For the CDR3, the DNA is TGCGCCAGCAGCTTGGCCAGAGGGATTAACAATGAGCAGTTCTTC.

The chain has TRBV5-6 and TRBJ2-1; D may be TRBD1 (6 bases). CDR1 and CDR2 from the germline V gene are SGHDT and YYEEEE. Trimming removed 0 bases at V and 4 bases at J, with 14 bases between. This CDR3 spans 16 amino acids. The CDR3: CASSLAIGGRYNEQFF. CDR3 coding DNA: TGTGCCAGCAGCTTGGCAATAGGGGGTAGGTACAATGAGCAGTTCTTC.

The genes are TRBV27 and TRBJ2-7; TRBD1 matches 8 bases. The CDR3 totals 14 residues. Germline V gene data show CDR1 as MNHEY and CDR2 as SMNVEV (reference sequence). Trimming took 5 bases from V and 2 from J; bases not matched to a gene: 5. Here the CDR3 reads CASSDRDRPYEQYF. Here the CDR3 DNA reads TGTGCCAGCAGTGACCGGGACAGGCCCTACGAGCAGTACTTC.

V gene TRBV25-1 combines with J gene TRBJ1-1; 10 bases agree with TRBD1. Germline V gives CDR1 MGHDK, CDR2 SYGVNS. This CDR3 contains 14 residues. V lost 5 bases, J lost 8 bases, and 8 bases stayed unmatched. DNA of the CDR3: TGTGCCAGCAGTCCGCGACAGGGGGCTAGGGAAGCTTTCTTT. Encoded protein: CASSPRQGAREAFF.

The J gene is TRBJ2-5, the V gene TRBV29-1, with unresolved D. V was trimmed by 4 bases and J by 1 base, leaving 10 bases between them. Germline lookup yields CDR1 SQVTM and CDR2 ANQGSEA. The length of the CDR3 is 13 residues. The CDR3 DNA follows: TGCAGCGTTGGATTAGACATCCAAGAGACCCAGTACTTC. Translated: CSVGLDIQETQYF.

J is TRBJ1-5 and V is TRBV5-1, with D possibly being TRBD1 (6 bases). The CDR3 loop spans 16 amino acids. V was cut by 0 bases and J by 1 base, with 11 bases left in between. Germline lookup yields CDR1 SGHRS and CDR2 YFSETQ. CDR3 nucleotide sequence: TGCGCCAGCAGCTTGGGGGCAGGGACAAGCAATCAGCCCCAGCATTTT. Its translation: CASSLGAGTSNQPQHF.

This clone has only a few counts. The J gene is TRBJ1-5, the V gene TRBV7-2; D is uncertain. Germline CDR1 SGHTA, CDR2 FQGNSA. This CDR3 has 13 residues. With 5 bases removed from V and 6 bases from J, the gap between germline ends came to 11 bases. The CDR3: CASSPSFGQPQHF. For the CDR3, the DNA is TGTGCCAGCAGCCCCAGTTTTGGTCAGCCCCAGCATTTT.

V and J are TRBV5-1 and TRBJ2-3; D gene ambiguous. The V and J ends lost 1 base and 0 bases respectively, with 0 bases between them. This CDR3 has 12 amino acids. Germline values: CDR1 SGHRS, CDR2 YFSETQ. CDR3 protein: CASSLSTDTQYF. CDR3 nucleotide sequence: TGCGCCAGCAGCTTGAGCACAGATACGCAGTATTTT.

This sequence joins TRBV6-1 and TRBJ1-1; no clear D. Germline CDR1 MNHNS, CDR2 SASEGT. The CDR3 spans 14 residues. The V gene lost 9 bases and the J gene lost 1 base, with 15 bases spanning the gap. The CDR3 DNA reads TGTGCCAGTGCAGGTTTGTATCAGAACACTGAAGCTTTCTTT. As protein: CASAGLYQNTEAFF.

V is TRBV29-1 and J is TRBJ2-2; D is unresolved. Trimming took 3 bases from V and 3 from J, leaving 8 bases between them. This CDR3 region has 13 residues. Germline V gene lookup returns CDR1 SQVTM and CDR2 ANQGSEA. CDR3 sequence (DNA): TGCAGCGTTGATAGGGCAGACACCGGGGAGCTGTTTTTT. Translated: CSVDRADTGELFF.

The chain has TRBV7-2 and TRBJ2-3; the D is unclear. Germline V CDR1 and CDR2: SGHTA, FQGNSA. V lost 1 base, J lost 0 bases, and 8 bases lay in between. The CDR3 is made up of 15 amino acids. The DNA for the CDR3 is TGTGCCAGCAGCTTAGGGCCTCCGAGCACAGATACGCAGTATTTT. The encoded protein is CASSLGPPSTDTQYF. Filled out from reference TRBV7-2 and TRBJ2-3, the complete variable domain reads GAGVSQSPSNKVTEKGKDVELRCDPISGHTALYWYRQSLGQGLEFLIYFQGNSAPDKSGLPSDRFSAERTGGSVSTLTIQRTQQEDSAVYLCASSLGPPSTDTQYFGPGTRLTVL.

This sequence joins TRBV2 and TRBJ1-2; D gene uncertain. Germline V lookup: CDR1 SNHLY, CDR2 FYNNEI. The V and J ends lost 6 bases and 2 bases respectively, with 22 bases between them. The CDR3 is 17 residues long. The CDR3 DNA reads as TGTGCCAGCAGCCCCAGTAAGGTCCTATCGCTCAACTATGGCTACACCTTC. It translates to CASSPSKVLSLNYGYTF.

CDR3 sequence: CAWSAWTGGSYEQYF. CDR3 DNA sequence: TGTGCCTGGAGCGCTTGGACAGGGGGCTCCTACGAGCAGTACTTC. The chain uses TRBV30 and TRBJ2-7; 10 positions agree with TRBD1. The length of the CDR3 is 15 residues. Germline V gene data show CDR1 as GTSNPN and CDR2 as SVGIG (reference sequence). J lost 0 bases, V lost 3 bases, and 5 bases had no gene match.

The chain has TRBV25-1 and TRBJ2-1; TRBD1 agrees at 8 bases. This CDR3 comprises 15 residues. Germline CDR1 and CDR2: MGHDK and SYGVNS. Germline trimming cut 5 bases from V and 0 bases from J; bases unmatched to any gene: 3. The CDR3 reads CASSLTGVSYNEQFF. The CDR3 DNA reads as TGTGCCAGCAGTTTGACAGGGGTCTCCTACAATGAGCAGTTCTTC.

The chain combines TRBV4-1 with TRBJ1-2; 8 positions match TRBD1. Trimming removed 0 bases from V and 10 bases from J; junction bases left unmatched: 4. CDR1 is MGHRA and CDR2 is YSYEKL in the germline V gene. The CDR3 loop spans 13 amino acids. The CDR3 is CASSQDRGRDYTF. The DNA of the CDR3 is TGCGCCAGCAGCCAAGACAGGGGGCGCGACTACACCTTC.